This T cell receptor (beta chain) was recorded in a study of blood T cell repertoires in COVID-19. Participants spanned ages roughly 18 to 95 years and resided in about two dozen US areas. Repertoires were generated with immunoSEQ multiplex PCR, while TCRdb's copy carries only in-frame clones and drops some. The sample has roughly 290,000 clones; around 87% are singletons. The ends lost 8 bases at V and 5 bases at J; junction bases unmatched: 6. The CDR3 has 12 residues. Germline V lookup: CDR1 MNHEY, CDR2 SMNVEV (reference sequence). This sequence originates from a woman aged 18 to 35 with acute COVID-19. The chain joins TRBV27 to TRBJ2-7, with 7 bases fitting TRBD2. The sample comprised PBMCs or T cells enriched from blood (not recorded which). The CDR3 spells CASGGGTDEQYF. For the CDR3, the DNA is TGTGCCAGCGGGGGGGGAACGGACGAGCAGTACTTC.